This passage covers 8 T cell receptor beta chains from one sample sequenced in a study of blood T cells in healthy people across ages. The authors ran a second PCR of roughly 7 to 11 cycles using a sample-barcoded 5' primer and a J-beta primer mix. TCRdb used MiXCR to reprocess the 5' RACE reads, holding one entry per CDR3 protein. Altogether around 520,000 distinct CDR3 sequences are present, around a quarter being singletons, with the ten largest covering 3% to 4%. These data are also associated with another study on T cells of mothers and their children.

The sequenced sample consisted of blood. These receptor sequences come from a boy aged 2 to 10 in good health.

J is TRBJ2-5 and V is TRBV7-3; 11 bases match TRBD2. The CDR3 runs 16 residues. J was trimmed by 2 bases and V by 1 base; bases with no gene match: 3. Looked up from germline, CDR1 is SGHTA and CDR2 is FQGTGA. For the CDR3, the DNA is TGTGCCAGCAGCTTAATCGCTAGCGGGGGGCAAGAGACCCAGTACTTC. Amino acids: CASSLIASGGQETQYF.

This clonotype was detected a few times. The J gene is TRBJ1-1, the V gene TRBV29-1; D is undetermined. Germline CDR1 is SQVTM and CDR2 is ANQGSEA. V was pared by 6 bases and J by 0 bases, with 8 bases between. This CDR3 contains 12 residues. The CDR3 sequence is CSVKGLNTEAFF. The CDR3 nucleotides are TGCAGCGTGAAGGGTTTGAACACTGAAGCTTTCTTT.

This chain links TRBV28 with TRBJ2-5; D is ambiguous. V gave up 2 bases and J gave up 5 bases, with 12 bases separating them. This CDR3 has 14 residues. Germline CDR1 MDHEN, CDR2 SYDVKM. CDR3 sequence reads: CASSLQDRWETQYF. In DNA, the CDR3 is TGTGCCAGCAGTTTACAGGACCGATGGGAGACCCAGTACTTC.

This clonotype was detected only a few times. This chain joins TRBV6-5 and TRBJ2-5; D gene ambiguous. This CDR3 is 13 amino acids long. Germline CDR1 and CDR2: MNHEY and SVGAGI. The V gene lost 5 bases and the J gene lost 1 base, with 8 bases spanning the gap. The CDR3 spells CASSTRSQETQYF. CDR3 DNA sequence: TGTGCCAGCAGTACACGATCCCAAGAGACCCAGTACTTC.

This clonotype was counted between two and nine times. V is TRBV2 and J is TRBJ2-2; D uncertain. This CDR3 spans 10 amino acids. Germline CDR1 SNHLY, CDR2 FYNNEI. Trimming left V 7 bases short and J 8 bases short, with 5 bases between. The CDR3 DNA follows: TGTGCCAGCATGGGAGGGGAGCTGTTTTTT. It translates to CASMGGELFF.

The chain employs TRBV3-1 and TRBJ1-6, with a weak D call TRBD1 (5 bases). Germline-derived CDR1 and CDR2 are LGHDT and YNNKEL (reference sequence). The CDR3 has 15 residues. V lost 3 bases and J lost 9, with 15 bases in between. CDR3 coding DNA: TGTGCCAGCAGCCATACAGGTACCCGGGGTTCACCCCTCCACTTT. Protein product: CASSHTGTRGSPLHF.

The chain's CDR3 is CASSFRVTTNEKLFF. Here the CDR3 DNA reads TGTGCCAGCAGCTTCCGGGTCACAACTAATGAAAAACTGTTTTTT. This rearrangement joins TRBV5-5 to TRBJ1-4, with unresolved D. Germline CDR1 and CDR2: SGHKS and YYEKEE (reference sequence). Between the trimmed V and J ends, which lost 2 bases and 0 bases, there was a span of 8 bases. This CDR3 spans 15 amino acids.

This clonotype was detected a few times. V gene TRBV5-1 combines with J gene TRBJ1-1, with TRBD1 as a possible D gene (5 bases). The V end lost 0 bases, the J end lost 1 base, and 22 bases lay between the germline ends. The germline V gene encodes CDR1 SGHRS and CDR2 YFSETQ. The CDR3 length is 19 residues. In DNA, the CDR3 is TGCGCCAGCAGCTTGGCGGAATTATCGGCAGGGAGAAGGAACACTGAAGCTTTCTTT. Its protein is CASSLAELSAGRRNTEAFF.